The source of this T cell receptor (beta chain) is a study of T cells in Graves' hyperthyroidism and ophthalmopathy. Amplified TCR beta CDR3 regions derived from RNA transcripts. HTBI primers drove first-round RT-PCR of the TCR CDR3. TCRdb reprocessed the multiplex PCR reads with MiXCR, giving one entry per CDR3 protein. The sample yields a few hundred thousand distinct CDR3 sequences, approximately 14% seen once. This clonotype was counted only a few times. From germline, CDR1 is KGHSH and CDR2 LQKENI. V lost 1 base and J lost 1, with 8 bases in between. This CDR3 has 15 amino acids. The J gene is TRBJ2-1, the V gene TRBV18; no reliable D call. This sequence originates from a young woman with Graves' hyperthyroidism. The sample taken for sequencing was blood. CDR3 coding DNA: TGTGCCAGCTCACCACAGGAAGATTCCTACAATGAGCAGTTCTTC. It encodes CASSPQEDSYNEQFF.